This T cell receptor beta chain was sequenced in a study of shared clonotypes between healthy human individuals. V shed 2 bases and J 8 bases; nucleotides not matched to a gene: 3. The CDR3 length is 12 residues. Germline-derived CDR1 and CDR2 are SGDLS and YYNGEE. This clone was seen a handful of times. The assay ran at deep level. In the original processing: ImmunoSEQ yielded junction-only sequences lacking quality scores, so filtering differed. Produced via immunoSEQ multiplex PCR; TCRdb's table is partial and in-frame only. That table furnishes V, J and clone size, whereas the DNA furnished D and trimming. The table includes approximately 320,000 clones, 74% detected once.

Specimen: memory CD4+ T cells sorted from blood. Described subset: CD45RA-negative fraction. The chain links TRBV9 to TRBJ1-1; 7 nucleotides line up with TRBD1. The source is a man aged 30 to 39 in good health. This chain's CDR3 is CASSVLQGEAFF. The CDR3 DNA reads TGTGCCAGCAGCGTGCTACAGGGGGAAGCTTTCTTT. The full variable domain, with the rest looked up from reference TRBV9 and TRBJ1-1, is DSGVTQTPKHLITATGQRVTLRCSPRSGDLSVYWYQQSLDQGLQFLIQYYNGEERAKGNILERFSAQQFPDLHSELNLSSLELGDSALYFCASSVLQGEAFFGQGTRLTVV.